This TCR beta chain was captured in a study of T cells after posttransplantation cyclophosphamide. General study points: Recipient CMV seropositivity and CMV reactivation strongly tracked TRB clonality.

This table comes from immunoSEQ multiplex PCR, and its TCRdb copy is limited to in-frame clones, with some not included. Listed for the sample are almost 35,000 clones, none seen a single time. A remark on this clone: Its cognate antigen is unknown.

Germline V gene sequence: CDR1 SGHVS, CDR2 FNYEAQ. The V gene end was trimmed by 6 bases and the J gene end by 8 bases; junction bases not matched to a gene: 8. There are 13 residues in the CDR3. The chain uses TRBV7-6 and TRBJ1-1, with TRBD1 matching 8 bases. The sequence derives from a woman aged 45-65 years in good health and a related stem cell transplant donor. The sample comprised PBMCs. The CDR3 DNA reads as TGTGCCAGCAGTCGTACCGGGACAGGAGAAGCTTTCTTT. Protein product: CASSRTGTGEAFF.